This entry describes one TCR beta chain. No cognate antigen has been identified for it. Base qualities are not at hand, and no much larger clone is one base apart. For this chain, trimming is 0 bases at the V end and 4 bases at the J end, and the number of junction bases without a gene match is 4. The CDR3 numbers 17 residues from cysteine through phenylalanine. The CDR3 DNA has 51 bases and is translated from base 1. From the germline V gene, CDR1 is SGDLS and CDR2 is YYNGEE. For sequencing of the TCRbeta CDR3 region, genomic DNA was extracted from the sorted cells. The immunoSEQ Assay was used to sequence the TCRbeta CDR3 regions. TCRdb limited this immuneACCESS table to in-frame rearrangements with V and J called. A share of clones is missing; checked studies link under half to unresolved V genes, and the rest is unexplained. Counted in this sample were about 79,000 clones; 88% of them appeared once. In total, the top ten clones hold approximately 4% of the sample.

The data stem from a study of OX40 agonist ivuxolimab in advanced cancers. Notes on the research overall: The costimulatory receptor OX40 (CD134) was targeted by ivuxolimab, a fully human IgG2 agonistic monoclonal antibody. Intravenous ivuxolimab was administered to patients every 2 weeks at six dose levels: 0.01, 0.1, 0.3, 1.5, 3 and 10 mg/kg. Among the approximately 50 dose-escalation patients, 19 had hepatocellular carcinoma, roughly 15 melanoma, 9 renal cell carcinoma and 9 head and neck cancer. In the dose-escalation cohort, roughly 80% of patients were male, and the mean age was around 60 years, with a range of 23 to 79. Prior anti-PD-1, anti-PD-L1 or anti-CTLA-4 therapy was permitted, and checkpoint inhibitors had been received by approximately 39% of dose-escalation patients. Three dose-escalation patients achieved partial responses, one with hepatocellular carcinoma and two with cutaneous melanoma. The purpose of peripheral TCRbeta sequencing was to test whether ivuxolimab changed TCR sequence diversity and led to clonal T-cell expansion. The paper reports the monotherapy dose-escalation portion (N ≈ 50 patients) of the phase I ivuxolimab trial. The study at large found these results: Low levels of normalized T-cell clonal expansion were also seen in some patients who did not respond. Antigen specificity was not determined for the clonally expanded peripheral T cells. After ivuxolimab, expanded clones were on average more numerous among CD8+ T cells than among CD4+ T cells. In the 0.1-3.0 mg/kg groups, partial responders had among the lowest normalized peripheral clonal expansion, particularly in CD8+ T cells. At doses of 0.1 to 3.0 mg/kg, clonal expansion of both CD4+ and CD8+ blood T cells was observed from baseline to week 6.

The trial excluded patients who had a history of autoimmune disease or who were on systemic immunosuppression. Peripheral blood for TCR sequencing was collected from all dose cohorts at baseline, on cycle 4 day 1, and on cycle 7 day 1. Samples were obtained from an open-label, multicenter, first-in-human phase I dose-escalation trial of ivuxolimab. The trial enrolled adults with locally advanced or metastatic head and neck squamous cell, hepatocellular, melanoma or renal cell carcinoma. Before TCR sequencing, CD4+ T cells and CD8+ T cells were sorted from peripheral blood as separate populations. Sequencing used CD4+ or CD8+ T cells sorted from blood, obtained in a trial of the OX40 agonist ivuxolimab. The chain was built from TRBV9 and TRBJ2-2; 12 nucleotides in the junction match TRBD2. This sequence originates from an adult with an advanced solid tumor such as melanoma, head and neck, liver or kidney cancer. The sequence in DNA is TGTGCCAGCAGCGTAGGGCTAGCGGGAGGGGGCACCGGGGAGCTGTTTTTT. Protein translation: CASSVGLAGGGTGELFF.